A single sample gave rise to the 7 T cell receptor beta chains below, sequenced in a study of cytomegalovirus exposure and HLA in healthy donors. PCR used 60 Vbeta primers and 13 Jbeta primers. Data came from immunoSEQ multiplex PCR; TCRdb stores just in-frame clones and leaves some out. The sample carries 210,000 or so clones, 76% recorded once. The sample comprised PBMCs. These receptors came from a man younger than 35 in good health and CMV-seronegative.

The chain has TRBV30 and TRBJ2-7; 7 nucleotides align to TRBD2. Germline V gene data show CDR1 as GTSNPN and CDR2 as SVGIG (reference sequence). The CDR3 sequence is 16 residues long. The J segment lost 3 bases and the V segment lost 0 bases, leaving 11 bases of the junction unmatched. This CDR3 is CAWSVPLPGRLYEQYF. DNA of the CDR3: TGTGCCTGGAGTGTACCATTGCCCGGGAGGCTCTACGAGCAGTACTTC.

The rearrangement joins TRBV30 to TRBJ2-7, with 8 nucleotides matching TRBD2. This CDR3 contains 13 residues. V shed 6 bases, J shed 3 bases, and the junction held 7 bases outside the gene matches. The V gene's germline CDR1 is GTSNPN and CDR2 SVGIG (reference sequence). The DNA of the CDR3 is TGTGCCTGTTCGAGCGGGGGACTCTACGAGCAGTACTTC. Its protein is CACSSGGLYEQYF.

The table lists this clone with a few counts. Other DNA sequences within the sample encode an identical CDR3. The gene calls are TRBV30 and TRBJ1-1, with D hard to call. V shed 3 bases and J shed 5 bases, with 10 bases lying between them. This CDR3 comprises 12 residues. Looked up from germline, CDR1 is GTSNPN and CDR2 is SVGIG (reference sequence). The CDR3 loop is CAWSPGETEAFF. CDR3 sequence (DNA): TGTGCCTGGAGCCCCGGGGAGACTGAAGCTTTCTTT.

The V gene is TRBV30, the J gene TRBJ1-6; perhaps TRBD1 as D (6 bases). This CDR3 region has 14 residues. The germline V gene has CDR1 GTSNPN and CDR2 SVGIG (reference sequence). The V end lost 3 bases, the J end lost 3 bases, and 9 bases lay between the germline ends. Here the CDR3 reads CAWRRQDYNSPLHF. Written as DNA, the CDR3 is TGTGCCTGGAGACGACAGGACTATAATTCACCCCTCCACTTT.

This clone was detected once. The CDR3 sequence: CASSSLGTGLTGELFF. CDR3 coding DNA: TGTGCCAGCAGCTCACTTGGGACAGGGTTGACCGGGGAGCTGTTTTTT. This chain links TRBV11-2 with TRBJ2-2; 9 bases align to TRBD1. Germline-derived CDR1 and CDR2 are SGHAT and FQNNGV. Trimming removed 4 bases from V and 5 bases from J; junction bases left unmatched: 8. This CDR3 spans 16 amino acids.

The V gene is TRBV7-9, the J gene TRBJ2-6; D remains ambiguous. This CDR3 is built from 12 residues. CDR1 is SEHNR, CDR2 FQNEAQ, per germline (reference sequence). As DNA, the CDR3 is TGTGCTCCGGGCTCTGGGGCCAACGTCCTGACTTTC. Translated: CAPGSGANVLTF.

The chain links TRBV29-1 to TRBJ2-7, with D possibly matching TRBD2 (6 bases). The CDR3 covers 13 residues. CDR1 is SQVTM, CDR2 ANQGSEA, per germline. Trimming removed 0 bases at V and 5 bases at J, with 11 bases between. In DNA, the CDR3 is TGCAGCGTTGAAGACCCAGGGAGGAACGAGCAGTACTTC. Amino acid sequence: CSVEDPGRNEQYF.